One and the same sample provided the 21 T cell receptor beta chains below, sequenced in a study of OX40 agonist ivuxolimab in advanced cancers. Sequenced by immunoSEQ multiplex PCR; TCRdb stores in-frame clones only, minus some. The table records approximately 76,000 clones, 92% of them present only once. The sequencing here drew on CD4+ or CD8+ T cells sorted from blood, taken in a trial of the OX40 agonist ivuxolimab. The source is an adult with an advanced solid tumor such as melanoma, head and neck, liver or kidney cancer.

Here the CDR3 DNA reads TGCGCCAGCAGTGCATTGATGGGGGAAACTAAAGGCTACACCTTC. It encodes CASSALMGETKGYTF. The V call is TRBV5-1, the J call TRBJ1-2; a possible D gene is TRBD1 (5 bases). This CDR3 has 15 residues. Trimming stripped 5 bases from V and 8 bases from J, with 22 bases between. Germline V gene sequence: CDR1 SGHRS, CDR2 YFSETQ. The full variable domain, rest sourced from reference TRBV5-1 and TRBJ1-2, is KAGVTQTPRYLIKTRGQQVTLSCSPISGHRSVSWYQQTPGQGLQFLFEYFSETQRNKGNFPGRFSGRQFSNSRSEMNVSTLELGDSALYLCASSALMGETKGYTFGSGTRLTVV.

This clone came up once. The chain has TRBV6-1 and TRBJ1-2; D possibly corresponds to TRBD1 (5 bases). Trimming took 6 bases from V and 4 from J, leaving 12 bases between them. CDR3 length: 13 residues. Germline loops: CDR1 MNHNS, CDR2 SASEGT. In DNA form, the CDR3 reads TGTGCCAGCAGCCCTGGGGCCCTCTATGGCTACACCTTC. This encodes CASSPGALYGYTF.

This sequence joins TRBV19 and TRBJ1-1, with D unresolved. Germline values: CDR1 LNHDA, CDR2 SQIVND (reference sequence). V was trimmed by 3 bases and J by 0 bases, leaving 11 bases between them. This CDR3 is 15 amino acids long. The CDR3 DNA reads TGTGCCAGTAGTATTAAGGCAGAGATGAACACTGAAGCTTTCTTT. It codes for CASSIKAEMNTEAFF.

The chain combines TRBV11-3 with TRBJ2-1, with TRBD2 matching over 11 bases. Germline CDR1 SGHNT, CDR2 YENEEA. Unmatched junction bases numbered 3, after V lost 5 bases and J lost 3 bases. The length of the CDR3 is 15 residues. CDR3 region: CASSGGTSGYNEQFF. The DNA of the CDR3 is TGTGCCAGCAGCGGCGGGACTAGCGGCTACAATGAGCAGTTCTTC.

The V call is TRBV9, the J call TRBJ2-1; 8 nucleotides align to TRBD2. Looked up from germline, CDR1 is SGDLS and CDR2 is YYNGEE. The CDR3 runs 15 residues. V lost 0 bases and J lost 8; bases outside the gene matches: 7. The CDR3: CASSVVGGALDEQFF. CDR3 DNA sequence: TGTGCCAGCAGCGTAGTCGGGGGGGCCTTGGATGAGCAGTTCTTC.

The CDR3, as DNA: TGTGCCAGCAGTGAAGCTGGCGGGGGGGGCACAGATACGCAGTATTTT. Translated, it gives CASSEAGGGGTDTQYF. The genes are TRBV6-1 and TRBJ2-3, with TRBD2 matching 9 bases. The CDR3 consists of 16 residues. The V and J ends lost 0 bases and 1 base, in that order; junction bases with no gene match: 2. Germline CDR1 MNHNS, CDR2 SASEGT.

The chain carries TRBV7-3 and TRBJ2-7; D might be TRBD1 (6 bases). This CDR3 region has 15 residues. The germline gives CDR1 SGHTA, CDR2 FQGTGA. Trimming pared 1 base from V and 7 bases from J, leaving 17 bases between. CDR3 coding DNA: TGTGCCAGCAGCTTAATAGGCGTGGGGGCGGGTGAGCAGTACTTC. It codes for CASSLIGVGAGEQYF.

The chain employs TRBV13 and TRBJ2-2; no definite D call. V lost 5 bases, J lost 3 bases, and 7 bases lay in between. Germline-derived CDR1 and CDR2 are PRHDT and FYEKMQ (reference sequence). CDR3 length: 13 residues. CDR3 bases: TGTGCCAGCAGCCATGGTTACACCGGGGAGCTGTTTTTT. The encoded protein is CASSHGYTGELFF.

This clone is a singleton in its sample. The chain uses TRBV5-6 and TRBJ1-1; D call uncertain. Trimming pared 0 bases from V and 0 bases from J, leaving 9 bases between. The CDR3 loop spans 15 amino acids. Per germline, CDR1 SGHDT and CDR2 YYEEEE. CDR3 loop: CASSLEAGMNTEAFF. CDR3 bases: TGTGCCAGCAGCTTGGAGGCAGGCATGAACACTGAAGCTTTCTTT.

The sample holds one count of this clone. The chain links TRBV4-1 to TRBJ1-1; maybe TRBD1 (6 bases). This CDR3 comprises 15 residues. Trimming left V 3 bases short and J 4 bases short, with 15 bases between. The V gene's germline CDR1 is MGHRA and CDR2 YSYEKL. The CDR3 DNA sequence: TGCGCCAGCAGCCAGGCCTTCGGGGGGCTCACTGAAGCTTTCTTT. It encodes CASSQAFGGLTEAFF.

The rearrangement uses TRBV19 and TRBJ2-7; a weak D match, TRBD2 (5 bases). Trimming removed 2 bases from V and 3 bases from J, with 8 bases in between. The germline V gene encodes CDR1 LNHDA and CDR2 SQIVND (reference sequence). The CDR3 spans 13 residues. The CDR3: CASSIFAGYEQYF. CDR3 DNA sequence: TGTGCCAGTAGTATATTTGCGGGCTACGAGCAGTACTTC.

This chain links TRBV6-9 with TRBJ1-1; maybe TRBD1 (5 bases). CDR3 length equals 14 residues. CDR1 is MNHGY, CDR2 SVAAGI, per germline. Trimming took off 6 bases at V and 11 bases at J, with 22 bases between the two ends. The CDR3 here is CASSSDRDSGGAFF. Written as DNA, the CDR3 is TGTGCCAGCAGCTCTGATAGGGATTCTGGGGGGGCTTTCTTT.

The chain uses TRBV4-3 and TRBJ2-1; perhaps TRBD1 as D (5 bases). Trimming shortened V by 1 base and J by 8 bases, and 15 bases separated the two germline ends. CDR3 size: 15 residues. Germline loops: CDR1 LGHNA, CDR2 YSLEER. CDR3 in amino acids: CASSQVTQGFHEQFF. The CDR3 nucleotides read TGCGCCAGCAGCCAAGTAACTCAGGGATTCCATGAGCAGTTCTTC.

The chain joins TRBV7-3 to TRBJ2-5; perhaps TRBD2 as D (5 bases). The CDR3 is 13 amino acids. Germline CDR1 and CDR2: SGHTA and FQGTGA. Between the trimmed V and J ends, which lost 0 bases and 9 bases, there was a span of 11 bases. The CDR3 DNA reads TGTGCCAGCAGCTTAACAGGGCCCGGGGCCCAGTACTTC. It translates to CASSLTGPGAQYF.

The chain is built from TRBV27 and TRBJ2-1, with D possibly matching TRBD1 (5 bases). Trimming shortened V by 0 bases and J by 1 base, and 10 bases separated the two germline ends. Germline CDR1 MNHEY, CDR2 SMNVEV (reference sequence). The CDR3 consists of 16 residues. This CDR3 is CASSLSWAGSYNEQFF. CDR3 DNA sequence: TGTGCCAGCAGTTTATCGTGGGCAGGGTCCTACAATGAGCAGTTCTTC.

V gene TRBV14 combines with J gene TRBJ2-5; 10 nucleotides match TRBD2. This CDR3 is built from 15 residues. From germline, CDR1 is SGHDN and CDR2 FVKESK. Germline trimming cut 1 base from V and 4 bases from J; bases unmatched to any gene: 3. CDR3 amino acids: CASSQAGLARETQYF. The CDR3 region has the DNA TGTGCCAGCAGCCAAGCGGGACTAGCGAGAGAGACCCAGTACTTC.

J is TRBJ1-1 and V is TRBV13, with D maybe TRBD1 (6 bases). Germline CDR1 reads PRHDT; CDR2 reads FYEKMQ (reference sequence). The CDR3 contains 17 residues. V lost 5 bases and J 2 bases, leaving 21 bases between the germline ends. The CDR3 loop reads CASSINREDLQNTEAFF. In DNA form, the CDR3 reads TGTGCCAGCAGCATAAACAGGGAAGATTTGCAAAACACTGAAGCTTTCTTT.

This rearrangement joins TRBV7-9 to TRBJ1-1; 7 bases agree with TRBD1. The V gene's germline CDR1 is SEHNR and CDR2 FQNEAQ (reference sequence). The CDR3 loop spans 14 amino acids. V lost 3 bases, J lost 1 base, and 2 bases stayed unmatched. CDR3 loop: CASSLSGGNTEAFF. The CDR3 region has the DNA TGTGCCAGCAGCTTGTCAGGGGGGAACACTGAAGCTTTCTTT.

The chain is built from TRBV13 and TRBJ2-7; the match to TRBD1 covers 8 bases. CDR1 and CDR2 from the germline V gene are PRHDT and FYEKMQ (reference sequence). This CDR3 contains 15 residues. V gave up 0 bases and J gave up 4 bases; unmatched junction bases: 5. CDR3 DNA: TGTGCCAGCAGCTTAGGCGGACAGGGTTATTACGAGCAGTACTTC. This encodes CASSLGGQGYYEQYF.

This clone was picked up one time. The germline gene is not matched at one end of the junction; a read error may be the cause. The chain couples TRBV27 to TRBJ1-2; perhaps TRBD1 as D (5 bases). Germline CDR1 and CDR2: MNHEY and SMNVEV (reference sequence). The CDR3 spans 9 residues. The CDR3, as DNA: TGTGCCAGCAGTCCCACAGGTAACTTC. Translating it yields CASSPTGNF.

The chain joins TRBV7-6 to TRBJ2-1, with 7 bases fitting TRBD1. The ends lost 0 bases at V and 2 bases at J; junction bases unmatched: 4. CDR3 length: 16 amino acids. The germline V gene encodes CDR1 SGHVS and CDR2 FNYEAQ. Here the CDR3 reads CASSLARTGPYNEQFF. CDR3 bases: TGTGCCAGCAGCTTAGCGAGGACAGGCCCCTACAATGAGCAGTTCTTC.